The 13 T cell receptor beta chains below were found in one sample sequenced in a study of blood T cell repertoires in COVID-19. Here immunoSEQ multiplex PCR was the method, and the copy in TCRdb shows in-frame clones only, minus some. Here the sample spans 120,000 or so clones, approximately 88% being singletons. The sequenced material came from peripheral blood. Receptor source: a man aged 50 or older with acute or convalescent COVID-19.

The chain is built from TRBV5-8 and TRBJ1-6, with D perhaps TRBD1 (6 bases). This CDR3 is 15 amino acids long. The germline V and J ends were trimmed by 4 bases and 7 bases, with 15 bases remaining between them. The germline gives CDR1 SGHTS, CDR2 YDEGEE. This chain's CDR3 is CASSPGGASNSPLHF. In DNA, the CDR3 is TGTGCCAGCAGCCCGGGGGGGGCAAGCAATTCACCCCTCCACTTT.

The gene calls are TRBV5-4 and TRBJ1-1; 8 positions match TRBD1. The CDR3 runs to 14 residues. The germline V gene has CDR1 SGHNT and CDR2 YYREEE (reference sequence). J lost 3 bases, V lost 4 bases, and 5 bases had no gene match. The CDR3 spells CASSQQGGHTEAFF. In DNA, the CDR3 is TGTGCCAGCAGCCAACAGGGGGGGCACACTGAAGCTTTCTTT.

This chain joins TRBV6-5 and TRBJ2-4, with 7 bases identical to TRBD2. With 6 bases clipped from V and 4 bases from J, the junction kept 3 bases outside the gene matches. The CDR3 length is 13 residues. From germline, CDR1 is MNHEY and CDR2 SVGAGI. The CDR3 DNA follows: TGTGCCAGCAGCCTAGCGGATAAAAACATTCAGTACTTC. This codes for CASSLADKNIQYF.

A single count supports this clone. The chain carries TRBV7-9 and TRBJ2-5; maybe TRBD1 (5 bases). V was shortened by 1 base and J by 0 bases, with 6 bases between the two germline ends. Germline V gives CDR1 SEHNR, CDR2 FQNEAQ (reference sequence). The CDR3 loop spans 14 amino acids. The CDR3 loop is CASSLDRYQETQYF. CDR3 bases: TGTGCCAGCAGCTTAGACAGGTACCAAGAGACCCAGTACTTC.

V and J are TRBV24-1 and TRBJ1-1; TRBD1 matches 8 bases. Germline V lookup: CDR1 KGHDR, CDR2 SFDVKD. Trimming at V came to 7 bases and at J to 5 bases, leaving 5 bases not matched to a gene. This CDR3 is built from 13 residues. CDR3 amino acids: CATRDRVYTEAFF. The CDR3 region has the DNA TGTGCCACCAGGGACAGGGTGTATACTGAAGCTTTCTTT.

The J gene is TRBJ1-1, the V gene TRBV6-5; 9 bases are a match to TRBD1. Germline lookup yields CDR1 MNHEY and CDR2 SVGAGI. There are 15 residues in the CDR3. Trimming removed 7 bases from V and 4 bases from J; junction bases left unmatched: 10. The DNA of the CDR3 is TGTGCCAGCAATCTCCTGACAGGGGGGGGCACTGAAGCTTTCTTT. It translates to CASNLLTGGGTEAFF.

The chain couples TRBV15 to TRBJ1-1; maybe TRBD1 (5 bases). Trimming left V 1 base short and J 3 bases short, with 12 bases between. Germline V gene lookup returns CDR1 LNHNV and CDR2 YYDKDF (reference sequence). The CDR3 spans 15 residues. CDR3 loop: CATSRVGGRDTEAFF. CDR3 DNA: TGTGCCACCAGCAGAGTCGGCGGCAGGGACACTGAAGCTTTCTTT.

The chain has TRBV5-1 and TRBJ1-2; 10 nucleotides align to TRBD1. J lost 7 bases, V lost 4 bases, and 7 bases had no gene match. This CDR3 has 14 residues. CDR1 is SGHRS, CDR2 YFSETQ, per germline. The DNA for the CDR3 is TGCGCCAGCAGCGACGGACAGGGGGTTGCTGGCTACACCTTC. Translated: CASSDGQGVAGYTF.

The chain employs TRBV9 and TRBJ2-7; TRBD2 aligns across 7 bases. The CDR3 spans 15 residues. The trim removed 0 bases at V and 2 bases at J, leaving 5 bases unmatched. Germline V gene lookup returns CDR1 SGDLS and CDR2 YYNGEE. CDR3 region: CASSVGDLAAYEQYF. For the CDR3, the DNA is TGTGCCAGCAGCGTAGGGGACCTAGCGGCCTACGAGCAGTACTTC.

CDR3 region: CASSGTRVRAAYEQYF. The CDR3 DNA follows: TGTGCCAGCAGTGGAACCCGGGTCCGAGCGGCCTACGAGCAGTACTTC. The chain is built from TRBV6-1 and TRBJ2-7, with D possibly being TRBD2 (5 bases). V shed 4 bases and J shed 2 bases, with 18 bases lying between them. Germline lookup yields CDR1 MNHNS and CDR2 SASEGT. The length of the CDR3 is 16 residues.

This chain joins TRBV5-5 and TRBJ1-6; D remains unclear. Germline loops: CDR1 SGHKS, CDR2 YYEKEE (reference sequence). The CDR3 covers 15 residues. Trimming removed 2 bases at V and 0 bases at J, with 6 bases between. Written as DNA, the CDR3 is TGTGCCAGCAGCTTCGGGAGCTCCTATAATTCACCCCTCCACTTT. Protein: CASSFGSSYNSPLHF.

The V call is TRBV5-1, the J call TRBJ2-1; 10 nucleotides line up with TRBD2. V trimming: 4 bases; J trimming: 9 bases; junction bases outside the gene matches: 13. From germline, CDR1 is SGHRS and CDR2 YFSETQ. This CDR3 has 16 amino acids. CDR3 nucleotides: TGCGCCAGCAGCCCGAATCTAGCGGGAGCGGGAACTGAGCAGTTCTTC. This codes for CASSPNLAGAGTEQFF.

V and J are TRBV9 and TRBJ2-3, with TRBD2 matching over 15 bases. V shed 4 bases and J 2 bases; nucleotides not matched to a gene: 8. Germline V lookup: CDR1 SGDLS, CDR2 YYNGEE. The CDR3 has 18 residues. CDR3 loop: CASSPRGLAGGTTDTQYF. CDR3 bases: TGTGCCAGCAGCCCGCGGGGACTAGCGGGAGGAACCACAGATACGCAGTATTTT.